This T cell receptor (beta chain) was recorded in a study of control samples from healthy donors and cancer patients. The CDR3 consists of 13 residues. V was shortened by 3 bases and J by 5 bases, with 7 bases between the two germline ends. Using immunoSEQ multiplex PCR, the repertoire was profiled, and TCRdb retains in-frame clones only, with some absent. The data contain some 82,000 clones, around 87% of them seen just once; the ten biggest clones take up about a fifth. This chain connects TRBV12-3 or TRBV12-4 to TRBJ1-4; D gene ambiguous. Material for sequencing was blood. The sequence was collected from a man between 50 and 59 years old in good health. This CDR3 reads CASSLVVNEKLFF. CDR3 DNA: TGTGCCAGCAGTTTGGTAGTGAATGAAAAACTGTTTTTT.